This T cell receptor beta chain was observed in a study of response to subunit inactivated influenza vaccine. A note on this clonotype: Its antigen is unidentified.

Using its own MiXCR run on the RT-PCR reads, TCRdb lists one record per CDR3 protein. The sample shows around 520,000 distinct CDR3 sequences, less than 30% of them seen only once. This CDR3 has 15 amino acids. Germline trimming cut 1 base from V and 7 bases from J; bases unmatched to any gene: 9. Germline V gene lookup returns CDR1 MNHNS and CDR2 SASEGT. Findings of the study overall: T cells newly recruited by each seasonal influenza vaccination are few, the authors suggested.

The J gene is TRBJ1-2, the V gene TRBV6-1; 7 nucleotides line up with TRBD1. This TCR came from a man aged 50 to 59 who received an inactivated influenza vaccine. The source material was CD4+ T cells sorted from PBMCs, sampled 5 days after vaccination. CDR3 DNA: TGTGCCAGCAGTGAAGAGTCCGGGACAGTGCTTGGCTACACCTTC. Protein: CASSEESGTVLGYTF.